The entry that follows covers one T cell receptor beta chain sequence. The antigen is unknown. The data are from a study of regulatory T cells in long-lasting Graves disease. Time point indicated: newly diagnosed GD, antithyroid drugs for less than 3 months. The TCR library used RNA extracted from PBMCs. The trim removed 6 bases at V and 2 bases at J, leaving 5 bases unmatched. The CDR3 extends over 14 amino acids. Germline-derived CDR1 and CDR2 are MNHNS and SASEGT. Overall study findings and caveats: Persistent-disease Graves' patients showed less TCR diversity than new cases. TRBV28, TRBJ1-2 and TRBJ2-5 were favored in persistent disease.

TCR beta libraries were built with iRepertoire HTBI primers and Arm-PCR of CDR3 regions. One entry per CDR3 protein results from TCRdb running MiXCR on the multiplex PCR reads. Among 350,000 to 500,000 distinct CDR3 sequences listed, less than 15% were seen once. In addition, the sample was reused for a study of T cells in Graves' hyperthyroidism and ophthalmopathy. That publication notes: Lactation, pregnancy, other autoimmune disease or uncontrolled infection excluded patients. From stable hyperthyroidism, ophthalmopathy was set apart by a 13 V-J model.

This receptor was taken from a woman between 45 and 65 years old with Graves disease. Material: peripheral blood mononuclear cells (PBMCs), obtained at new diagnosis, from a patient treated with antithyroid drugs. V and J are TRBV6-1 and TRBJ2-7; 9 bases fit TRBD2. The CDR3 here is CASRREREAYEQYF. The CDR3 region has the DNA TGTGCCAGCAGACGCGAGCGGGAGGCCTACGAGCAGTACTTC.